This T cell receptor (beta chain) stems from a study of blood T cell repertoires in COVID-19. Study-level information: Specimens from acute and convalescent COVID-19 originated in the United States, Italy and Spain. PBMCs, B-cell-depleted T cells, or T cells provided the cDNA or gDNA that made up the material.

V lost 2 bases to trimming and J lost 1 base, with 8 bases between them. Germline values: CDR1 SEHNR, CDR2 FQNEAQ (reference sequence). CDR3 length equals 14 residues. Original data processing: Amplification with reference gene primers provided the estimates of nucleated cell counts. Data came from immunoSEQ multiplex PCR; TCRdb stores just in-frame clones and leaves some out. From that table come the V and J calls and clone size; the DNA was used to work out D and trimming. The repertoire holds 130,000 to 150,000 clones, with about nine tenths as singletons. The sequenced material came from peripheral blood. The TCR was taken from a human donor in a cohort sampled during active COVID-19. This chain links TRBV7-9 with TRBJ1-1; no clear D gene. This CDR3 is CASSLSVRNTEAFF. Here the CDR3 DNA reads TGTGCCAGCAGCTTAAGCGTCCGGAACACTGAAGCTTTCTTT.